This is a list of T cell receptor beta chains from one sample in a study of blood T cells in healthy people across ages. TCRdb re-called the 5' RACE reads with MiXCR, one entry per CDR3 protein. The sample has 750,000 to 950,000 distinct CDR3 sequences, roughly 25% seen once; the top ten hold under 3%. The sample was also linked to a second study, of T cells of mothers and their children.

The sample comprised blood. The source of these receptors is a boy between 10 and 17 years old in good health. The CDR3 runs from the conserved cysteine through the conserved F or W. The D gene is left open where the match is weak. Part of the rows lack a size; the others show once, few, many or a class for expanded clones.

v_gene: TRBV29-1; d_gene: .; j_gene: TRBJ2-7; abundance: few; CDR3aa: CSGTDSSSYEQYF; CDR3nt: TGCAGCGGGACCGACAGCTCCTCCTACGAGCAGTACTTC
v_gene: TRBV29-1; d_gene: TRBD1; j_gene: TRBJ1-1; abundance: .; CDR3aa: CSGVQGAVTEAFF; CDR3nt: TGCAGCGGCGTACAGGGGGCTGTCACTGAAGCTTTCTTT
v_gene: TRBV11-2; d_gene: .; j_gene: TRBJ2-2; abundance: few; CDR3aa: CASSFQWIRESGELFF; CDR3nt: TGTGCCAGCAGCTTTCAATGGATCAGGGAGTCCGGGGAGCTGTTTTTT
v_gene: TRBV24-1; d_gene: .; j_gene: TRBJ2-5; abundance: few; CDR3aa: CATSGLGETQYF; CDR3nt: TGTGCCACCAGTGGTTTGGGGGAGACCCAGTACTTC
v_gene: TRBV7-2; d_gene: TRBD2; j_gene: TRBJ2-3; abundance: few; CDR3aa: CASSWRLAGGADTQYF; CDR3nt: TGTGCCAGCAGCTGGAGACTAGCGGGAGGAGCAGATACGCAGTATTTT
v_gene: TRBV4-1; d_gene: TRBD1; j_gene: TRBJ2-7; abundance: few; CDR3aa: CASSQVGTGGFEQYF; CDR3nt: TGCGCCAGCAGCCAAGTCGGGACAGGGGGCTTCGAGCAGTACTTC
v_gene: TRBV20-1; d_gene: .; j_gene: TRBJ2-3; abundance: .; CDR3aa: CSARLDYPDTQYF; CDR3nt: TGCAGTGCTAGACTAGACTACCCAGATACGCAGTATTTT
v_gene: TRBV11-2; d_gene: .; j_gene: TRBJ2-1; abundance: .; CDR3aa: CASSLASDYPSYNEQFF; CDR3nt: TGTGCCAGCAGCTTAGCGTCGGACTATCCCTCCTACAATGAGCAGTTCTTC
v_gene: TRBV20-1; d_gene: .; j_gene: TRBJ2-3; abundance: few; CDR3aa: CSAPEAGRDTQYF; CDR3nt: TGCAGTGCCCCAGAGGCCGGGAGAGATACGCAGTATTTT
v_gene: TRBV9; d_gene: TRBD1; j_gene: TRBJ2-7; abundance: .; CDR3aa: CASSAGTGSSEQYF; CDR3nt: TGTGCCAGCAGCGCTGGGACAGGGTCCAGCGAGCAGTACTTC
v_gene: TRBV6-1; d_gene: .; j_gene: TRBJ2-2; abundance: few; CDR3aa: CASSRQANTGELFF; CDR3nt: TGTGCCAGCTCCAGACAGGCGAACACCGGGGAGCTGTTTTTT
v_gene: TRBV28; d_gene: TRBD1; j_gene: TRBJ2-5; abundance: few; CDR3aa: CASSGQGRRETQYF; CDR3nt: TGTGCCAGCAGTGGACAGGGGAGGCGAGAGACCCAGTACTTC
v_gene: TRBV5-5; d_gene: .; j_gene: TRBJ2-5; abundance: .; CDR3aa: CASSLGPAETQYF; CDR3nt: TGTGCCAGCAGCTTGGGCCCCGCGGAGACCCAGTACTTC
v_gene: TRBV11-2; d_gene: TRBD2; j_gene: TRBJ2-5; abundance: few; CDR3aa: CASSPLGGTSVKTQYF; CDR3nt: TGTGCCAGCAGCCCCTTGGGAGGGACTAGCGTGAAGACCCAGTACTTC
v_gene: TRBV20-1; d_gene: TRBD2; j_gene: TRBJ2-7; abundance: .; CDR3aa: CSARLAGFSSYEQYF; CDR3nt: TGCAGTGCTAGACTAGCGGGCTTTAGCTCCTACGAGCAGTACTTC
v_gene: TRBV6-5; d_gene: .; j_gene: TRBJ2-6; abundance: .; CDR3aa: CASTQGRSGANVLTF; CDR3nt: TGTGCCAGCACCCAGGGGAGGTCTGGGGCCAACGTCCTGACTTTC
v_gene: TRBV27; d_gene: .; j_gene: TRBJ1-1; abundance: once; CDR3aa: CASLKGGNTEAFF; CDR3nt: TGTGCCAGCTTAAAGGGAGGGAACACTGAAGCTTTCTTT
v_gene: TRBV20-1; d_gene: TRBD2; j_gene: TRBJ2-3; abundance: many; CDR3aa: CSARVAGGLTDTQYF; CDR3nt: TGCAGTGCTAGAGTAGCGGGGGGACTCACAGATACGCAGTATTTT
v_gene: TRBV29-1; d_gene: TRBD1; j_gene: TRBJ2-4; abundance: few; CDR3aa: CSAGQGKNIQYF; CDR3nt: TGCAGCGCGGGACAGGGAAAAAACATTCAGTACTTC
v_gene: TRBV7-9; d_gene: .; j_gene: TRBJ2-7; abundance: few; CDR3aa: CASSKTTTYEQYF; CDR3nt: TGCGCCAGCAGCAAGACTACCACCTACGAGCAGTACTTC
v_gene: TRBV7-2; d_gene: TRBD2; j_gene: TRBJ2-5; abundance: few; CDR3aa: CASSPGTSGFQETQYF; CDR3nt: TGTGCCAGCAGCCCCGGGACTAGCGGGTTTCAAGAGACCCAGTACTTC
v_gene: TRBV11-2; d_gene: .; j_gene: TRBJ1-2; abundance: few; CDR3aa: CASSLGGRHLLNYGYTF; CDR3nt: TGTGCCAGCAGCTTAGGAGGTCGTCACCTCTTAAACTATGGCTACACCTTC
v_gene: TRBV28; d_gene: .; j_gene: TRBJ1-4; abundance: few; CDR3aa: CASSSSGRRVTNEKLFF; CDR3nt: TGTGCCAGCAGTTCATCCGGGAGGCGGGTAACTAATGAAAAACTGTTTTTT
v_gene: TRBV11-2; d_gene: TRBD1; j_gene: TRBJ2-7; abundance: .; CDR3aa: CASSLTQGAEQYF; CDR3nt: TGTGCCAGCAGCTTAACCCAGGGGGCTGAGCAGTACTTC
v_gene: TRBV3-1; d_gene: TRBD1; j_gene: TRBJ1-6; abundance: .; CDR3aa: CASSPSGTGGTLHF; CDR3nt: TGTGCCAGCAGCCCCTCCGGGACAGGGGGCACCCTCCACTTT
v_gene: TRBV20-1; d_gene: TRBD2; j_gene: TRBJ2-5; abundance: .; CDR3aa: CSARGRTSGWGETQYF; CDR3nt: TGCAGTGCTAGAGGACGGACTAGCGGTTGGGGGGAGACCCAGTACTTC
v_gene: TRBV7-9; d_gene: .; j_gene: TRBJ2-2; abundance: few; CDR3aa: CASGFNQGSTGELFF; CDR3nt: TGTGCCAGCGGATTCAATCAGGGAAGTACCGGGGAGCTGTTTTTT
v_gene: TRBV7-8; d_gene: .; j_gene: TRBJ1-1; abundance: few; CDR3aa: CASSLGARDTEAFF; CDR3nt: TGTGCCAGCAGCTTAGGTGCTCGAGACACTGAAGCTTTCTTT
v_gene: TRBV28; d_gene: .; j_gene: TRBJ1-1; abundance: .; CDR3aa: CASSLMGLSRGAFF; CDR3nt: TGTGCCAGCAGTTTAATGGGGCTCTCCCGTGGGGCTTTCTTT
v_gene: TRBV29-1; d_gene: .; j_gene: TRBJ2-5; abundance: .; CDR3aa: CSVEAGAWETQYF; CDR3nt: TGCAGCGTTGAGGCAGGGGCGTGGGAGACCCAGTACTTC
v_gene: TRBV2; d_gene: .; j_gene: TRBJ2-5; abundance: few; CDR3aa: CASIPPSQETQYF; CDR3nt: TGTGCCAGCATTCCTCCCAGCCAAGAGACCCAGTACTTC
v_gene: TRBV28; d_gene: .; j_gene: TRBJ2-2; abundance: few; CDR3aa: CASSLQMTGELFF; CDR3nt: TGTGCCAGCAGTTTACAGATGACCGGGGAGCTGTTTTTT
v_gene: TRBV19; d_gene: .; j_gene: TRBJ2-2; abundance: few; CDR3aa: CASQTYSDFTGELFF; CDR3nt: TGTGCCAGCCAAACCTACTCGGACTTCACCGGGGAGCTGTTTTTT
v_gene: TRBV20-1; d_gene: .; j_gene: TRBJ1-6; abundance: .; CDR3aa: CSARDTLDSPLHF; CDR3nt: TGCAGTGCTAGAGACACCCTAGATTCACCCCTCCACTTT
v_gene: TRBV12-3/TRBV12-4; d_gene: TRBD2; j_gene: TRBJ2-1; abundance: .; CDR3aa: CASTPLIGGGNEQFF; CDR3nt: TGTGCCAGCACCCCTCTTATCGGGGGAGGGAATGAGCAGTTCTTC
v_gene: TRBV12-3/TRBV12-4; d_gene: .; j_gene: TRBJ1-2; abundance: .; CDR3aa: CASSYQVANYGYTF; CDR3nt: TGTGCCAGCAGTTATCAGGTAGCTAACTATGGCTACACCTTC
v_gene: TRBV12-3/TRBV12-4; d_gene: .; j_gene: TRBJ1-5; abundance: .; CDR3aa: CASTRYRHQPQHF; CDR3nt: TGTGCCAGCACCCGGTATAGGCATCAGCCCCAGCATTTT
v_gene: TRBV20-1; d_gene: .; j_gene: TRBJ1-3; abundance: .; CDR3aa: CSARALGGAVSGNTIYF; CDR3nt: TGCAGTGCTAGAGCGTTGGGCGGTGCAGTGTCTGGAAACACCATATACTTT
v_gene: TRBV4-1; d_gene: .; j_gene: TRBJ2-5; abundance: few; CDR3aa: CASSLIIGPRETQYF; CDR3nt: TGCGCCAGCAGCCTCATAATTGGGCCGCGGGAGACCCAGTACTTC
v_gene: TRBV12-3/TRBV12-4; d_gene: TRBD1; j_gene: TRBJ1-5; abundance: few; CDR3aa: CASSLGTGVSNRPQQF; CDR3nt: TGTGCCAGCAGTTTAGGGACAGGGGTGAGCAATCGGCCCCAGCAATTT
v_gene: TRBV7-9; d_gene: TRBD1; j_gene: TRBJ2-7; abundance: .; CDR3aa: CASSGQVYEQYF; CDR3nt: TGTGCCTCCTCCGGACAGGTTTACGAGCAGTACTTC
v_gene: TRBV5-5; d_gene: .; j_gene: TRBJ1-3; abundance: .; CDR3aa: CASSPGRTRAGNTIYF; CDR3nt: TGTGCCAGCAGCCCCGGACGGACCAGAGCTGGAAACACCATATATTTT
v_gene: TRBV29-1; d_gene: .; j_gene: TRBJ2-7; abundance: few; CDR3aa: CAKGGDYEQYF; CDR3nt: TGTGCAAAGGGGGGTGACTACGAGCAGTACTTC
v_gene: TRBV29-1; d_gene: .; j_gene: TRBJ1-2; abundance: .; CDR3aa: CSVEGGRVKGYTF; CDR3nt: TGCAGCGTTGAAGGCGGCCGGGTGAAGGGCTACACCTTC
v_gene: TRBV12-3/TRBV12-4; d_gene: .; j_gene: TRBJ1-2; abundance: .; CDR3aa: CASSPRQPYGYTF; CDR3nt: TGTGCCAGCAGTCCTCGACAGCCCTATGGCTACACCTTC
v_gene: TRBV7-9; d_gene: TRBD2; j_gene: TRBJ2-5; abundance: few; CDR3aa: CASSLTGTSGRLQYF; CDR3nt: TGTGCCAGCAGCTTAACTGGGACTAGCGGGCGACTCCAGTACTTC
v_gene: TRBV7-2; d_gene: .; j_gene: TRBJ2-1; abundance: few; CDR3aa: CASSLNILDEQFF; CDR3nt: TGTGCCAGCAGCTTAAATATCCTCGATGAGCAGTTCTTC
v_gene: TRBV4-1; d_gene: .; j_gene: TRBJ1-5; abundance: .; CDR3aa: CASSQASGDQPQHF; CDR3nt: TGCGCCAGCAGCCAAGCGTCAGGGGATCAGCCCCAGCATTTT
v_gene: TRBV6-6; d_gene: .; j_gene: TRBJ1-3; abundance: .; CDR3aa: CASNSGTGGNTIYF; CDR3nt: TGTGCCAGTAACTCTGGTACAGGGGGAAACACCATATATTTT
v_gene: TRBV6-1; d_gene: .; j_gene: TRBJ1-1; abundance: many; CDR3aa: CASSPDSGESTEAFF; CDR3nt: TGTGCCAGCAGTCCTGACTCGGGGGAGAGTACTGAAGCTTTCTTT
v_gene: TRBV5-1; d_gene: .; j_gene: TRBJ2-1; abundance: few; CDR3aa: CASSLLGTSPSYNEQFF; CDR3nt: TGCGCCAGCAGCTTGTTAGGGACTTCCCCCTCCTACAATGAGCAGTTCTTC
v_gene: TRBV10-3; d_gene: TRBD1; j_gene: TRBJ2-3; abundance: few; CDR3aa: CAIRGTGGADTQYF; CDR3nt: TGTGCCATCAGGGGGACAGGGGGTGCAGATACGCAGTATTTT